A selection of T cell receptor beta chains follows, all from one sample in a study of cytomegalovirus exposure and HLA in healthy donors. Clones were sequenced by immunoSEQ multiplex PCR, and TCRdb holds only the in-frame ones, with some missing. The sample records around 190,000 clones, over 65% being singletons. Sequencing input: PBMCs. The source of these receptors is a woman younger than 45 in good health and CMV-seronegative. Both conserved end residues are part of each CDR3. A D gene is named only where the DNA matches it firmly. Clone size appears in some rows only: once, few, many, or a class for an expanded clone.

>TRBD1|NA|TRBV19|TRBJ1-4
TGTGCCAGTAATGACAGGGGCAGAACTAATGAAAAACTGTTTTTT
CASNDRGRTNEKLFF
>TRBD1|NA|TRBV27|TRBJ1-1
TGTGCCACCGCACCTGTACAGGGGCAGAACACTGAAGCTTTCTTT
CATAPVQGQNTEAFF
>NA|NA|TRBV4-1|TRBJ1-1
TGCGCCAGCAGCGGGTCTTCTGTCTCTTTATTCCAAAGGGGGGGGGCTTTCTTT
CASSGSSVSLFQRGGAFF
>TRBD1|NA|TRBV7-6|TRBJ1-3
TGTGCCAGCAGCTTAGGGACAGGGTCTGGAAACACCATATATTTT
CASSLGTGSGNTIYF
>TRBD1|NA|TRBV4-2|TRBJ1-5
TGTGCCAGCAGCCAAGGAGTGGGGACAGGGAATAGGGTGCCCCAGCATTTT
CASSQGVGTGNRVPQHF
>NA|once|TRBV6-6|TRBJ1-5
TGTGCCAGCAGTTACCCTGGGGGGAATCAGCCCCAGCATTTT
CASSYPGGNQPQHF
>TRBD2|NA|TRBV27|TRBJ2-3
TGTGCCAGCACCCGAGCGGGGGGTTTGGGGGATACGCAGTATTTT
CASTRAGGLGDTQYF
>NA|NA|TRBV30|TRBJ1-5
TGTGCCTGGAGTGCCCCGGGGAATCAGCCCCAGCATTTT
CAWSAPGNQPQHF
>TRBD1|once|TRBV5-1|TRBJ1-2
TGCGCCAGCAGCCGGACAGGAGGCACCAACTATGGCTACCCCTTC
CASSRTGGTNYGYPF
>TRBD2|NA|TRBV5-1|TRBJ2-1
TGCGCCAGCAGCTTGTCGGGGACTAGTAGGAATGAGCAGTTCTTC
CASSLSGTSRNEQFF
>TRBD2|NA|TRBV5-8|TRBJ2-7
TGTGCCAGCAGCTTAAACCGGGGGGGCTTCTACGAGCAGTACTTC
CASSLNRGGFYEQYF
>NA|NA|TRBV6-1|TRBJ2-1
TGTGCCAGCAGAGGCAGGGGGGCCTCCTACAATGAGCAGTTCTTC
CASRGRGASYNEQFF
>TRBD1|NA|TRBV9|TRBJ2-3
TGTGCCAGCAGCTCTGTGACAGGGGCAGATACGCAGTATTTT
CASSSVTGADTQYF
>TRBD1|NA|TRBV5-4|TRBJ1-1
TGTGCCAGCAGTTTTCTGGACAGGTATGACACTGAAGCTTTCTTT
CASSFLDRYDTEAFF
>NA|few|TRBV7-2|TRBJ2-1
TGTGCCAGCAGCTCGTTTCGTGCGGCCCCGTACAATGAGCAGTTCTTC
CASSSFRAAPYNEQFF
>NA|NA|TRBV4-2|TRBJ1-2
TGTGCCAGCAGCCAAGATCGGGGGGCAGTTGGCTACACCTTC
CASSQDRGAVGYTF
>TRBD2|NA|TRBV4-2|TRBJ2-1
TGTGCCAGCAGCCAAGTACTAGCGGGTACCAATGAGCAGTTCTTC
CASSQVLAGTNEQFF
>TRBD1|NA|TRBV5-1|TRBJ2-2
TGCGCCAGCAGCGTACAGGGGGTTGAGCTGTTTTTT
CASSVQGVELFF
>TRBD2|once|TRBV5-1|TRBJ2-3
TGCGCCAGCAGCTTGGTCGTTCAAGCGGGGGGACCAGATACGCAGTATTTT
CASSLVVQAGGPDTQYF
>NA|NA|TRBV5-1|TRBJ1-1
TGCGCCAGCAGCTTGCGGTACATCACAGGGTCAGCCACTGAAGCTTTCTTT
CASSLRYITGSATEAFF
>TRBD1|NA|TRBV5-1|TRBJ2-7
TGCGCCAGCACTGGACAGGGGGGCTACGAGCAGTACTTC
CASTGQGGYEQYF
>NA|NA|TRBV30|TRBJ1-2
TGTGCCTGGAGTATAACTGGGCCTGTTGGCTACCCCTTC
CAWSITGPVGYPF
>TRBD1|NA|TRBV7-9|TRBJ2-7
TGTGCCAGCAGCTTTGACAGGGATTGGACTGCCGAGCAGTACTTC
CASSFDRDWTAEQYF
>TRBD1|NA|TRBV30|TRBJ2-7
TGTGCCTGGAACATACTTACAGGGGGAGAGCAGTACTTC
CAWNILTGGEQYF
>NA|NA|TRBV6-6|TRBJ1-2
TGTGCCAGCAGTTACGAGGCCAGGGTCAACTATGGCTACACCTTC
CASSYEARVNYGYTF
>TRBD1|NA|TRBV7-9|TRBJ1-1
TGTTCCAGCAGCGCCCGGACAGGGGGGGACACTGAAGCTTTCTTT
CSSSARTGGDTEAFF
>NA|NA|TRBV16|TRBJ1-4
TGTGCCAGCAGCCAATCGCACGGTTCTAATGAAAAACTGTTTTTT
CASSQSHGSNEKLFF
>NA|NA|TRBV7-8|TRBJ2-5
TGTGCCAGCAGCTACAGGGAAGGGACCCAGTACTTC
CASSYREGTQYF
>NA|NA|TRBV29-1|TRBJ1-1
TGCAGCGTCGAGGGACATTCGAACACTGAAGCTTTCTTT
CSVEGHSNTEAFF
>TRBD2|NA|TRBV5-6|TRBJ2-5
TGTGCCAGCAGCCTGCCTAGCGGGGGGGCCGACCAAGAGACCCAGTACTTC
CASSLPSGGADQETQYF
>TRBD1|NA|TRBV5-1|TRBJ1-4
TGCGCCAGCAGCCCCTCGACAGGGAGTCGTGAAAAACTGTTTTTT
CASSPSTGSREKLFF
>TRBD2|NA|TRBV2|TRBJ2-1
TGTGCCAGCAGTGACACTAGCGGGGGCCCCTACAATGAGCAGTTCTTC
CASSDTSGGPYNEQFF
>NA|NA|TRBV7-9|TRBJ2-3
TGTGCCAGCAGGATTGGCTGGACCAGGGATTACACAGATACGCAGTATTTT
CASRIGWTRDYTDTQYF
>TRBD2|NA|TRBV27|TRBJ2-1
TGTGCCAGCAGTGCCTGGACTAGCGGGCCTAACAATGAGCAGTTCTTC
CASSAWTSGPNNEQFF
>TRBD1|NA|TRBV6-1|TRBJ1-1
TGTGCCAGCATGAACCGGGACAGGGGTGGTGAAGCTTTCTTT
CASMNRDRGGEAFF
>TRBD2|few|TRBV9|TRBJ2-3
TGTGCCAGCAGCGTAGCTAGCGGGGGGGCGAGAGATACGCAGTATTTT
CASSVASGGARDTQYF
>NA|NA|TRBV23-1|TRBJ1-5
TGCGCCAGCAGGGGGAAAAGGGGGGGTCCAACGCGGGAACATCAGCCCCAGCATTTT
CASRGKRGGPTREHQPQHF
>TRBD1|NA|TRBV4-2|TRBJ2-5
TGTGCCAGCAGCCAAGAGTTACAGGGGGCTAAGACCCAGTACTTC
CASSQELQGAKTQYF
>NA|NA|TRBV18|TRBJ2-2
TGTGCCAGCTCACCACCGACTAGTCGCGGCACCGGGGAGCTGTTTTTT
CASSPPTSRGTGELFF
>NA|NA|TRBV21-1|TRBJ2-1
TGTGCCAGCAGTAAACCGGGACAGTTTACCTACAATGAGCAGTTCTTC
CASSKPGQFTYNEQFF
>NA|NA|TRBV15|TRBJ1-5
TGTGCCACCAGCTCAGGAGGGTGGGGTCAGCCCCAGCATTTT
CATSSGGWGQPQHF
>TRBD2|NA|TRBV27|TRBJ2-3
TGTGCCAGCTTGCAAAGCGGGAGGGCCACGGATACGCAGTATTTT
CASLQSGRATDTQYF
>NA|NA|TRBV5-1|TRBJ2-3
TGCGCCAGCAGCTTGGAGTCTAAGGATACGCAGTATTTT
CASSLESKDTQYF